This TCR beta chain was observed in a study of long-term antiretroviral therapy in people with HIV. The run of the v3.0 immunoSEQ assay was at survey level. Profiling relied on immunoSEQ multiplex PCR, and the TCRdb table lists in-frame clones only, not all of them. This sample has about 44,000 clones, with 90% to 95% found just once. About this clone: The target antigen is unknown.

Study-wide findings and caveats: Post-ART diversity increased but stayed below transplant donor controls.

This clonotype was obtained from a woman aged 45 to 65 with HIV. The sample here was unsorted PBMCs, taken 3.7 years after starting antiretroviral therapy.

The CDR3 nucleotides read TGTGCCAGCAGCTTGGAACAAGTTTTCTCCTACAATGAGCAGTTCTTC. Protein product: CASSLEQVFSYNEQFF. The rearrangement uses TRBV5-4 and TRBJ2-1; D is unclear. Germline V gives CDR1 SGHNT, CDR2 YYREEE (reference sequence). Trimming took 0 bases from V and 0 from J, leaving 10 bases between them. The CDR3 spans 16 residues. The full variable domain, completed using reference TRBV5-4 and TRBJ2-1, is ETGVTQSPTHLIKTRGQQVTLRCSSQSGHNTVSWYQQALGQGPQFIFQYYREEENGRGNFPPRFSGLQFPNYSSELNVNALELDDSALYLCASSLEQVFSYNEQFFGPGTRLTVL.